A selection of T cell receptor beta chains follows, all from one sample in a study of T cell responses to AZD1222 COVID-19 vaccine. Repertoires were generated with immunoSEQ multiplex PCR, while TCRdb's copy carries only in-frame clones and drops some. The data show around 130,000 clones, 75% to 90% seen once. The input for sequencing was peripheral blood, taken on day 0 of AZD1222 vaccination. All receptors come from an adult in good health. Each CDR3 is given with its conserved first and last residue. A D gene is named only where the DNA matches it firmly. Rows give clone size only sometimes, using once, few, many, or a class for an expanded clone.

NA	NA	TRBJ1-1	TRBV6-6	CASSYSVGNTEAFF	TGTGCCAGCAGTTACTCGGTAGGGAACACTGAAGCTTTCTTT
few	NA	TRBJ1-5	TRBV5-5	CASSLRMLGNQPQHF	TGTGCCAGCAGCTTACGGATGTTGGGCAATCAGCCCCAGCATTTT
NA	NA	TRBJ1-2	TRBV10-3	CAISESAARYGYTF	TGTGCCATCAGTGAGTCTGCAGCTCGCTATGGCTACACCTTC
once	NA	TRBJ2-7	TRBV5-1	CASSLEAGTAYEQYF	TGCGCCAGCAGCTTGGAGGCGGGTACGGCCTACGAGCAGTACTTC
NA	TRBD2	TRBJ2-2	TRBV30	CAWSLAGGSTGELFF	TGTGCCTGGAGTCTAGCGGGGGGAAGCACCGGGGAGCTGTTTTTT
NA	NA	TRBJ1-1	TRBV19	CASSQTLAGMNTEAFF	TGTGCCAGTAGCCAAACGTTGGCCGGCATGAACACTGAAGCTTTCTTT
NA	NA	TRBJ1-5	TRBV20-1	CSASRRIAYSNQPQHF	TGCAGTGCTAGTAGACGGATTGCTTATAGCAATCAGCCCCAGCATTTT
NA	TRBD1	TRBJ1-5	TRBV6-2/TRBV6-3	CASSHATGDNQPQHF	TGTGCCAGCAGCCACGCGACAGGGGACAATCAGCCCCAGCATTTT
NA	NA	TRBJ1-2	TRBV27	CASSLSAGVDGYTF	TGTGCCAGCAGTTTATCGGCAGGGGTTGATGGCTACACCTTC
NA	NA	TRBJ1-2	TRBV19	CASMGRGPYGYTF	TGTGCCAGTATGGGGCGGGGGCCGTACGGCTACACCTTC
once	NA	TRBJ1-1	TRBV4-1	CATGMGFEAFF	TGCGCCACCGGAATGGGGTTTGAAGCTTTCTTT